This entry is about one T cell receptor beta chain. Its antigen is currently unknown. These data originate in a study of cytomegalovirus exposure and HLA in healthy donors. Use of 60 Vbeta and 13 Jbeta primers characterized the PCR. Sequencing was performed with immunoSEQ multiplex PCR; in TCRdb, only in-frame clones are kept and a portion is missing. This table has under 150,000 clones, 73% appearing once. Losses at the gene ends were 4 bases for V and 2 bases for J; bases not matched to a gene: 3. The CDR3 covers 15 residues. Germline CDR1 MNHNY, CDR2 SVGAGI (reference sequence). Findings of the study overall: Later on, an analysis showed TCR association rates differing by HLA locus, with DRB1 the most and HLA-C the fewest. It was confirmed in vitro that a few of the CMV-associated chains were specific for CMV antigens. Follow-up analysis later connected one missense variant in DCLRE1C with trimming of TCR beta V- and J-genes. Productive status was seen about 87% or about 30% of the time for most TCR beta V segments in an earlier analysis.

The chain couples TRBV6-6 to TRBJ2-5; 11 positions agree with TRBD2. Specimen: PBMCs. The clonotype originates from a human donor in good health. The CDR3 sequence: CASSFSGRAQETQYF. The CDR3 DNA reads TGTGCCAGCAGTTTTAGCGGGAGGGCACAAGAGACCCAGTACTTC.